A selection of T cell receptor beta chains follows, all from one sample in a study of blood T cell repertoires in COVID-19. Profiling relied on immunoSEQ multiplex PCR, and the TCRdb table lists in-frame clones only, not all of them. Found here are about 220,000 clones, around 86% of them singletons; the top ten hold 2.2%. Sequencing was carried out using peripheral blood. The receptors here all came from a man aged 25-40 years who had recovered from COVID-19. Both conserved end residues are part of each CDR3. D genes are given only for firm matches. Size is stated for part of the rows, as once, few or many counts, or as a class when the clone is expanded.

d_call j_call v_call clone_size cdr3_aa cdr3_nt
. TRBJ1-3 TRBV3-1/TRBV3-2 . CASKPSSGNTIYF TGTGCCAGCAAGCCGAGCTCTGGAAACACCATATATTTT
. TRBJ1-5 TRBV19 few CASSRVTRQPQHF TGTGCCAGTAGTAGGGTCACCAGGCAGCCCCAGCATTTT
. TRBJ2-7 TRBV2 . CASSRDSTSYEQYF TGTGCCAGCAGCCGGGACTCCACCTCCTACGAGCAGTACTTC
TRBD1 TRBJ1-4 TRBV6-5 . CASSYDPGQRNEKLFF TGTGCCAGCAGTTACGATCCGGGACAGCGGAATGAAAAACTGTTTTTT
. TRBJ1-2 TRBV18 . CASSPGQQPIYGYTF TGTGCCAGCTCCCCCGGACAGCAACCTATATATGGCTACACCTTC
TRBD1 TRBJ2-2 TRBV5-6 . CASSPRRLTGQSAGELFF TGTGCCAGCAGCCCCCGACGATTGACAGGGCAGTCCGCCGGGGAGCTGTTTTTT
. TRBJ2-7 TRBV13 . CASSLDRDYEQYF TGTGCCAGCAGCTTAGACAGGGACTACGAGCAGTACTTC
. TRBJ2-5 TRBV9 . CASSVSGGVRETQYF TGTGCCAGCAGTGTGTCGGGGGGCGTAAGGGAGACCCAGTACTTC
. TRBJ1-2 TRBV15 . CATSRASTGSLNGYTF TGTGCCACCAGCAGAGCATCTACCGGGTCCTTAAATGGCTACACCTTC
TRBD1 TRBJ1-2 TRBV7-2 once CASSLLGQDYGYTF TGTGCCAGCAGCTTACTCGGACAGGACTATGGCTACACCTTC
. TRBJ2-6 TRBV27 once CASSFYRFGISGANVLTF TGTGCCAGCAGTTTCTACAGGTTTGGAATCTCTGGGGCCAACGTCCTGACTTTC
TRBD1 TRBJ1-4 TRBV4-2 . CASSQEGQGTDTNEKLFF TGTGCCAGCAGCCAAGAAGGACAGGGAACTGACACTAATGAAAAACTGTTTTTT
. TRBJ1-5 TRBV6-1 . CASSADSIPLYSNQPQHF TGTGCCAGCAGTGCGGACAGCATTCCCCTTTATAGCAATCAGCCCCAGCATTTT
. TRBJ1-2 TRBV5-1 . CASSSGGLDYGYTF TGCGCCAGCAGCTCGGGCGGACTAGACTATGGCTACACCTTC
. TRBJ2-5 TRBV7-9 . CASSRDTSRETQYF TGTGCCAGCAGCAGAGATACTTCCAGGGAGACCCAGTACTTC
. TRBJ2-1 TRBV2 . CASTFSGEQFF TGTGCCAGCACTTTCAGCGGTGAGCAGTTCTTC
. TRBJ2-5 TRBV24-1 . CATSDLKGGQETQYF TGTGCCACCAGTGATTTGAAGGGGGGGCAAGAGACCCAGTACTTC
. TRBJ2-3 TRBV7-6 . CASSSTGEGGTDTQYF TGTGCCAGCAGCTCTACAGGCGAAGGGGGCACAGATACGCAGTATTTT
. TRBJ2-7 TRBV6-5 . CASSLDKYEQYF TGTGCCAGCAGCCTGGACAAATACGAGCAGTACTTC
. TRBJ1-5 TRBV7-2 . CASSLGGAWNQPQHF TGTGCCAGCAGCCTGGGGGGGGCATGGAATCAGCCCCAGCATTTT